A single sample gave rise to the 15 T cell receptor beta chains below, sequenced in a study of STAT5B mutations in CD4+ large granular lymphocyte leukemia. Generated by immunoSEQ multiplex PCR, the TCRdb table keeps only in-frame clones and is missing some. This sample has tens of thousands of clones; approximately 84% occur once, and the top ten carry around 0.37%. The sequenced sample was CD4+ T cells from blood buffy coats. These receptors all stem from a human donor in good health.

As for this clone: One end of the junction varies from germline; a read error may be responsible. The chain links TRBV4-1 to TRBJ2-7; no reliable D call. The CDR3 has 15 amino acids. CDR1 and CDR2 (germline): MGHRA, YSYEKL. This chain's CDR3 is CASRQDLGYSREQYF. CDR3 nucleotides: TGCGCCAGCAGACAAGATTTAGGCTACAGTCGGGAGCAGTACTTC.

This chain joins TRBV19 and TRBJ1-5; 8 nucleotides line up with TRBD1. V gave up 6 bases and J gave up 5 bases; unmatched junction bases: 3. In germline, CDR1 is LNHDA, CDR2 SQIVND (reference sequence). The CDR3 loop spans 13 amino acids. For the CDR3, the DNA is TGTGCCAGTAGGGGGACAGGAGATCAGCCCCAGCATTTT. Its protein product is CASRGTGDQPQHF.

The genes are TRBV29-1 and TRBJ2-1, with TRBD2 matching 12 bases. The CDR3 has 14 amino acids. Per germline, CDR1 SQVTM and CDR2 ANQGSEA. V lost 5 bases and J lost 7; bases outside the gene matches: 6. The CDR3 DNA follows: TGCAGCGTTACGACTAGCGGGAGATGGAATGAGCAGTTCTTC. Its protein product is CSVTTSGRWNEQFF.

The chain couples TRBV5-1 to TRBJ2-1; D is undetermined. Trimming took 3 bases from V and 0 from J, leaving 13 bases between them. Germline V CDR1 and CDR2: SGHRS, YFSETQ. CDR3 length: 16 residues. As DNA, the CDR3 is TGCGCCAGCAGCTCCCAGGCGGAGAGCTCCTACAATGAGCAGTTCTTC. Protein: CASSSQAESSYNEQFF.

The chain combines TRBV5-8 with TRBJ2-3; 7 bases fit TRBD1. Germline V gene sequence: CDR1 SGHTS, CDR2 YDEGEE. This CDR3 has 14 residues. The V gene end was trimmed by 5 bases and the J gene end by 3 bases; junction bases not matched to a gene: 6. CDR3 DNA: TGTGCCAGCAGTAGACAGGGTGAGACAGATACGCAGTATTTT. It translates to CASSRQGETDTQYF.

The gene calls are TRBV29-1 and TRBJ1-1, with a possible D match to TRBD1 (5 bases). The V end was cut by 6 bases, the J end by 1 base, with 15 bases between. The CDR3 runs 14 residues. Germline V CDR1 and CDR2: SQVTM, ANQGSEA. The CDR3 sequence is CSVRAGPWNTEAFF. In DNA form, the CDR3 reads TGCAGCGTCAGAGCAGGGCCCTGGAACACTGAAGCTTTCTTT.

The V and J genes are TRBV5-4 and TRBJ2-7; possibly TRBD2 for D (6 bases). V dropped 6 bases and J dropped 5 bases, with 18 bases sitting between them. The CDR3 spans 14 residues. Germline assignment: CDR1 SGHNT and CDR2 YYREEE (reference sequence). The CDR3 protein is CASTNVGGDDEQYF. CDR3 DNA sequence: TGTGCCAGCACCAACGTAGGAGGGGACGACGAGCAGTACTTC.

The chain couples TRBV30 to TRBJ1-3; D call uncertain. Germline CDR1 is GTSNPN and CDR2 is SVGIG (reference sequence). This CDR3 region has 11 residues. V was clipped by 5 bases and J by 0 bases, with 2 bases between them. The CDR3 sequence is CAWYSGNTIYF. CDR3 DNA sequence: TGTGCCTGGTACTCTGGAAACACCATATATTTT.

V and J are TRBV6-6 and TRBJ1-1; no clear D gene. The CDR3 length is 13 residues. Trimming removed 6 bases from V and 6 bases from J, with 14 bases in between. The germline gives CDR1 MNHNY, CDR2 SVGAGI (reference sequence). The CDR3 DNA follows: TGTGCCAGCAGGCCCGACACCGGGGCTGAAGCTTTCTTT. This translates into CASRPDTGAEAFF.

The count of this clone is one. The germline gene is not matched at one end of the junction; a read error may be the cause. The rearrangement uses TRBV9 and TRBJ1-4; D remains ambiguous. The CDR3 consists of 13 residues. The germline V gene encodes CDR1 SGDLS and CDR2 YYNGEE. CDR3 loop: CASSVGPSGVGVF. CDR3 DNA sequence: TGTGCCAGCAGCGTAGGACCGAGCGGAGTTGGGGTTTTT.

CDR3 in amino acids: CASGTGTGRFPLFF. DNA of the CDR3: TGCGCCAGCGGCACCGGGACAGGGCGTTTCCCCCTGTTCTTC. The chain joins TRBV5-1 to TRBJ2-1, with 9 bases identical to TRBD1. The CDR3 runs 14 residues. V shed 7 bases and J 15 bases; nucleotides not matched to a gene: 17. CDR1 is SGHRS, CDR2 YFSETQ, per germline.

The chain carries TRBV7-2 and TRBJ1-4; D possibly corresponds to TRBD1 (5 bases). V lost 5 bases and J lost 5, with 15 bases in between. The V gene's germline CDR1 is SGHTA and CDR2 FQGNSA. There are 15 residues in the CDR3. CDR3 sequence reads: CASSPGDSLNEKLFF. CDR3 sequence (DNA): TGTGCCAGCAGCCCTGGTGACAGCTTAAATGAAAAACTGTTTTTT. The full variable domain, with the rest looked up from reference TRBV7-2 and TRBJ1-4, is GAGVSQSPSNKVTEKGKDVELRCDPISGHTALYWYRQSLGQGLEFLIYFQGNSAPDKSGLPSDRFSAERTGGSVSTLTIQRTQQEDSAVYLCASSPGDSLNEKLFFGSGTQLSVL.

CDR3 region: CASSLAAGSSYNEQFF. The DNA of the CDR3 is TGTGCCAGCAGCTTAGCAGCGGGCAGCTCCTACAATGAGCAGTTCTTC. This sequence joins TRBV11-2 and TRBJ2-1; D is possibly TRBD2 (6 bases). The CDR3 is 16 residues long. The V end lost 1 base, the J end lost 0 bases, and 10 bases lay between the germline ends. From germline, CDR1 is SGHAT and CDR2 FQNNGV.

V is TRBV30 and J is TRBJ1-5; a possible D gene is TRBD1 (6 bases). There are 13 residues in the CDR3. The V gene lost 3 bases and the J gene lost 5 bases, with 11 bases spanning the gap. Germline values: CDR1 GTSNPN, CDR2 SVGIG (reference sequence). Written as DNA, the CDR3 is TGTGCCTGGAGCTTGGGGGCAGATCAGCCCCAGCATTTT. It specifies CAWSLGADQPQHF.

This chain connects TRBV4-3 to TRBJ1-6; D remains ambiguous. Trimming shortened V by 4 bases and J by 3 bases, and 16 bases separated the two germline ends. Germline CDR1 and CDR2: LGHNA and YSLEER. CDR3 length: 17 amino acids. CDR3 coding DNA: TGCGCCAGCAGCCGGGCGGCGGCCAGCGACTATAATTCACCCCTCCACTTT. This encodes CASSRAAASDYNSPLHF.